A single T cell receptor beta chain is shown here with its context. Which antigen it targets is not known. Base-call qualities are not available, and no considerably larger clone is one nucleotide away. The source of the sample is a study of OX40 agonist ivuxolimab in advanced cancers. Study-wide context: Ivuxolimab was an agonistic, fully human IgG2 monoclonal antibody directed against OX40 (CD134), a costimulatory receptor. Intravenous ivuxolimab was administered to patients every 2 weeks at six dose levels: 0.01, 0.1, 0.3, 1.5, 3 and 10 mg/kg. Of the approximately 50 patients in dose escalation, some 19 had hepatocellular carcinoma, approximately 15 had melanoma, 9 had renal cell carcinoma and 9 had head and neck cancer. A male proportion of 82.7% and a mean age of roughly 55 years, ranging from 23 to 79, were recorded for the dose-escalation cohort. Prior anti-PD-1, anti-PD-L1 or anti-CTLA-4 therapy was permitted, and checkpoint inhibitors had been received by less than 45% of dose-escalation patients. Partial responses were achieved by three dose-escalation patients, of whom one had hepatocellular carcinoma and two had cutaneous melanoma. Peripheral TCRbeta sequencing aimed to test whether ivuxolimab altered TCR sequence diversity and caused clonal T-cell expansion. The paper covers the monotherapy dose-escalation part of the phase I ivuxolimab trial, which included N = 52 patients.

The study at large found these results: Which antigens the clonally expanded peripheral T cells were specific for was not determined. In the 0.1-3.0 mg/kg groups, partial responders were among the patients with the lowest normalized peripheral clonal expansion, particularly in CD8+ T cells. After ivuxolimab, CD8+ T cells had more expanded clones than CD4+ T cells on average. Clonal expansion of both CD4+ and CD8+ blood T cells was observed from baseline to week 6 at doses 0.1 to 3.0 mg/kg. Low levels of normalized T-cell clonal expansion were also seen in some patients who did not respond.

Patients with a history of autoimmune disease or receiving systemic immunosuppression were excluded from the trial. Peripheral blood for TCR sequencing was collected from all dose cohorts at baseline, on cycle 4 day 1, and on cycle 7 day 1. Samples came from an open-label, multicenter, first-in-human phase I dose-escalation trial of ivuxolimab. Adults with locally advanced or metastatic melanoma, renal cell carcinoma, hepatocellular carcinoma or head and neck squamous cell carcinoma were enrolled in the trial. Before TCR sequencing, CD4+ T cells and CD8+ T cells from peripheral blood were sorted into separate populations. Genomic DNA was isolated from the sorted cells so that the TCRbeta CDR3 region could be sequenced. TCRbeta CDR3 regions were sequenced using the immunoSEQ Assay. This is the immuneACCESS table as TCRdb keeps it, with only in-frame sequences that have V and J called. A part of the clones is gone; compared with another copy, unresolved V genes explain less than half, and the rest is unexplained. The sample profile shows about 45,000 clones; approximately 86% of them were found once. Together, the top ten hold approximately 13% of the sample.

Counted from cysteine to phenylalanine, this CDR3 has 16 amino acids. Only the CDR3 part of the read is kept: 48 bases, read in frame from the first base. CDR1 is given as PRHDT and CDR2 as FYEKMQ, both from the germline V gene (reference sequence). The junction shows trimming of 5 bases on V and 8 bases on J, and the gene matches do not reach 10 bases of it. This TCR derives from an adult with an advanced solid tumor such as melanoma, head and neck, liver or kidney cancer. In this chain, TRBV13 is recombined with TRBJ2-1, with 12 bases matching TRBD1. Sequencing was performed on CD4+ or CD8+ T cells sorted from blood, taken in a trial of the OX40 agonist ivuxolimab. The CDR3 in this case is CASSPGGTGGSYEQFF. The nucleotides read TGTGCCAGCAGCCCGGGGGGGACAGGGGGCTCGTATGAGCAGTTCTTC.